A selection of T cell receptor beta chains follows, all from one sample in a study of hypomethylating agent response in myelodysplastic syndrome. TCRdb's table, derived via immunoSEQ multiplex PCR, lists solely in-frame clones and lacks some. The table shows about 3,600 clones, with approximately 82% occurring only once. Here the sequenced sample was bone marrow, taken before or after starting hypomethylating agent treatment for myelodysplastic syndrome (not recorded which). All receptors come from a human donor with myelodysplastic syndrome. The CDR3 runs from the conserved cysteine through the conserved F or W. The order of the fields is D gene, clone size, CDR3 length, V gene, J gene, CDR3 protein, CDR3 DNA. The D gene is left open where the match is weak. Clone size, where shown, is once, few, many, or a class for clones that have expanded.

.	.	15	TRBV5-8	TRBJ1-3	CASSFRGSPGNTIYF	TGTGCCAGCAGCTTTCGGGGGAGCCCTGGAAACACCATATATTTT
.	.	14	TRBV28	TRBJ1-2	CASSPPEQVYGYTF	TGTGCCAGCAGTCCCCCCGAACAGGTCTATGGCTACACCTTC
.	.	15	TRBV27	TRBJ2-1	CASSLVFSGYNEQFF	TGTGCCAGCAGTTTAGTGTTTAGCGGCTACAATGAGCAGTTCTTC
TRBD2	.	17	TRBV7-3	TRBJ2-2	CASSLWVAGTNTGELFF	TGTGCCAGCAGCTTATGGGTAGCGGGAACGAACACCGGGGAGCTGTTTTTT
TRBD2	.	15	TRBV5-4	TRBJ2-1	CASSLARGAYNEQFF	TGTGCCAGCAGCTTGGCGCGGGGGGCCTACAATGAGCAGTTCTTC
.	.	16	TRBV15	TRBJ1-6	CATSREGTLANSPLHF	TGTGCCACCAGCAGAGAGGGGACCCTCGCTAATTCACCCCTCCACTTT
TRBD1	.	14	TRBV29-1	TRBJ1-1	CSAAPGQMNTEAFF	TGCAGCGCCGCACCGGGACAGATGAACACTGAAGCTTTCTTT
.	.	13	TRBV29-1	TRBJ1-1	CSAAGFMNTEAFF	TGCAGCGCTGCTGGTTTTATGAACACTGAAGCTTTCTTT
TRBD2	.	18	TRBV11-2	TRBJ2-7	CASSLVASGGAVSYEQYF	TGTGCCAGCAGCTTAGTGGCTAGCGGGGGGGCTGTCTCCTACGAGCAGTACTTC
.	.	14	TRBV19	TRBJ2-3	CATIAEQGSDTQYF	TGTGCCACCATCGCCGAGCAGGGCTCAGATACGCAGTATTTT
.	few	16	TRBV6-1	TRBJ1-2	CASSQGTAAPNYGYTF	TGTGCCAGCAGTCAAGGGACCGCTGCCCCTAACTATGGCTACACCTTC
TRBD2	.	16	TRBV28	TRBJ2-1	CASSAPGGIGNNEQFF	TGTGCCAGCAGCGCCCCGGGGGGGATCGGGAACAATGAGCAGTTCTTC
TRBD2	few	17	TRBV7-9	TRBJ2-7	CASSLLVSVGGGYEQYF	TGTGCCAGCAGCTTACTGGTTTCTGTGGGCGGGGGATACGAGCAGTACTTC